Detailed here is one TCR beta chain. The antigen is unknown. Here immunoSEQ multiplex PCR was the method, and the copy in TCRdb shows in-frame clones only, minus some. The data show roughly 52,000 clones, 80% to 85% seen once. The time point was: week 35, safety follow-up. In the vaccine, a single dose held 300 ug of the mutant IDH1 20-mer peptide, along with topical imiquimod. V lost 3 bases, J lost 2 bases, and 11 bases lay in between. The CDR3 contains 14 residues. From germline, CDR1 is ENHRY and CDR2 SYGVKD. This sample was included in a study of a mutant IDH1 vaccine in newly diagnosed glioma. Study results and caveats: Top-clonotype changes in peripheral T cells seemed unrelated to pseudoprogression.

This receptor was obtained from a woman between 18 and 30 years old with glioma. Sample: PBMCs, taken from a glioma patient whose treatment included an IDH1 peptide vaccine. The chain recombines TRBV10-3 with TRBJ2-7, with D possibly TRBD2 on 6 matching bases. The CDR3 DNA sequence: TGTGCCATCAGTGAAGGAGGGGACCCCTACGAGCAGTACTTC. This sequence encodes CAISEGGDPYEQYF.